The clone carrying this T cell receptor (beta chain) has a count of ten or more. The antigen is unknown. The entirety of the isolated RNA underwent reverse transcription, so expressed TCRB transcripts were sequenced. Clones were sequenced by immunoSEQ multiplex PCR, and TCRdb holds only the in-frame ones, with some missing. The sample holds about 620,000 clones, about 16% seen once. The sample is drawn from a study of beta chain features in type 1 diabetes. The CDR3 has 13 residues. Deletions cut 6 bases from V and 8 bases from J, with 14 bases between. Looked up from germline, CDR1 is SNHLY and CDR2 is FYNNEI. Overall study findings and caveats: At VDJ recombination sites, type 1 diabetes patients had fewer insertions and more deleted nucleotides.

The single heparinised draw taken from each donor contained around 110 mL of blood on average. Based on CD45RO/CCR7/CD25/CD127/CD95/CD27, CD4+ regulatory, stem cell-like memory, naive and central memory cells were sorted. The authors obtained over 95% purity in all sorted populations. The chain uses TRBV2 and TRBJ2-4; D is possibly TRBD1 or TRBD2 (7 bases each). This sequence was found in a man aged 18 to 30 in good health. The sample taken for sequencing was naive CD4+ T cells from blood. As DNA, the CDR3 is TGTGCCAGCAGCGAACAGGGGAGGGACATTCAGTACTTC. Amino acid sequence: CASSEQGRDIQYF. The variable domain in full, completed from reference TRBV2 and TRBJ2-4, reads EPEVTQTPSHQVTQMGQEVILRCVPISNHLYFYWYRQILGQKVEFLVSFYNNEISEKSEIFDDQFSVERPDGSNFTLKIRSTKLEDSAMYFCASSEQGRDIQYFGAGTRLSVL.